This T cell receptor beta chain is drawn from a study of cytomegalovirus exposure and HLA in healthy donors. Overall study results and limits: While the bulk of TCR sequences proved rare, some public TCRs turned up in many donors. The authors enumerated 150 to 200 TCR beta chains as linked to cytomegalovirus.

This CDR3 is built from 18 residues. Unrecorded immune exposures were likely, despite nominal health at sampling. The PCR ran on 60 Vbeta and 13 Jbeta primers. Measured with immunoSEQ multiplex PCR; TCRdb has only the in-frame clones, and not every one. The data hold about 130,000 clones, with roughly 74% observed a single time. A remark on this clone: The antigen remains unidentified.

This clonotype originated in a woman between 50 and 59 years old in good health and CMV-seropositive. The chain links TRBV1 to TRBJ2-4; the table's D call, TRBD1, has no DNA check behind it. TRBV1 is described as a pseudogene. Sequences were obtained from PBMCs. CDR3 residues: CTSSQALSQGAAKNIQYF. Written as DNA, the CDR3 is TGCACCAGCAGCCAAGCCCTTTCACAGGGGGCAGCCAAAAACATTCAGTACTTC.